This entry is about one TCR beta chain. Its antigen is as yet unknown. Looked up from germline, CDR1 is LGHNA and CDR2 is YSLEER. V lost 8 bases and J lost 6, with 17 bases in between. The CDR3 has 14 residues. This specimen comes from a study of T cells after yellow fever vaccination. Regarding the study as a whole: Some clonotypes were seen in both the CD4 and the CD8 compartments. These made up a small share and likely arose from convergent recombination.

TCRdb used MiXCR to reprocess the 5' RACE reads, holding one entry per CDR3 protein. The table has approximately 180,000 distinct CDR3 sequences, about 6% seen once; the top ten hold just under 3%. The sample in question was CD4+ T cells sorted from PBMCs, obtained on the day of the first yellow fever vaccination. This receptor was identified in a man between 18 and 29 years old who received the YFV17D yellow fever vaccine. The V and J genes are TRBV4-3 and TRBJ2-4; maybe TRBD2 (7 bases). CDR3 region: CASQGGGGRNIQYF. CDR3 DNA sequence: TGCGCCAGCCAAGGGGGGGGAGGGAGAAACATTCAGTACTTC.